The TCR beta chain described here comes from a study of T cells of healthy individuals. The germline V and J ends were trimmed by 4 bases and 5 bases, with 17 bases remaining between them. The CDR3 has 15 amino acids. CDR1 is MDHEN, CDR2 SYDVKM, per germline. TCRdb used MiXCR to reprocess the 5' RACE reads, holding one entry per CDR3 protein. The table has around 63,000 distinct CDR3 sequences, 15% to 20% seen once; the top ten hold roughly 4.7%. This clonotype appeared many times. The chain couples TRBV28 to TRBJ1-2; possibly TRBD1 for D (6 bases). This receptor was obtained from a human donor in good health. This CDR3 is CASSSPRGPRYGYTF. The CDR3 nucleotides read TGTGCCAGCAGTTCCCCCCGGGGGCCTAGGTATGGCTACACCTTC.